This T cell receptor (beta chain) was recorded in a study of cytomegalovirus exposure and HLA in healthy donors. General study results and limits: Researchers reported in a later analysis that a missense DCLRE1C variant was tied to TCR beta V- and J-gene trimming.

The PCR had 60 Vbeta and 13 Jbeta primers. Profiled with immunoSEQ multiplex PCR; TCRdb holds only in-frame clones, not every one. Of 100,000 or so clones detected, more than 65% appear once; the ten largest clones hold over 8%. This clone turned up a few times. As yet, its antigen is unknown. Donors had nominal health at sampling but likely had unrecorded immune exposures. The length of the CDR3 is 17 residues. In germline, CDR1 is LNHDA, CDR2 SQIVND (reference sequence). V shed 1 base and J 6 bases; nucleotides not matched to a gene: 7. This TCR derives from a middle-aged man in good health and CMV-seropositive. The sequenced sample was PBMCs. This sequence joins TRBV19 and TRBJ2-1, with 12 bases lining up with TRBD2. In nucleotides, the CDR3 is TGTGCCAGTAGTATAGCCACGGCTAGCGGGAGGGGCAATGAGCAGTTCTTC. This sequence encodes CASSIATASGRGNEQFF.